Listed below are T cell receptor beta chains from one sample, sequenced in a study of blood T cell repertoires in COVID-19. Sequencing was performed with immunoSEQ multiplex PCR; in TCRdb, only in-frame clones are kept and a portion is missing. The sample has approximately 500,000 clones; roughly nine tenths are singletons. The specimen sequenced was peripheral blood. All receptors come from a man aged 18 to 29 with COVID-19, enrolled during active disease. The CDR3 runs from the conserved cysteine through the conserved F or W. A D gene is named only where the DNA matches it firmly. A row's size may be missing; if present it is once, few, many or a size class.

J gene,D gene,clone size,V gene,CDR3 DNA,CDR3 protein
TRBJ1-5,.,.,TRBV2,TGTGCCAGCAGTGAGACAACGAAGCCCCAGCATTTT,CASSETTKPQHF
TRBJ1-5,TRBD1,.,TRBV18,TGTGCCAGCTCACCACTACGGACAGGGCGGTATAGCAATCAGCCCCAGCATTTT,CASSPLRTGRYSNQPQHF
TRBJ2-7,.,.,TRBV4-1,TGCGCCAGCAGCCAGTCACCCACAGGGTCCGACGAGCAGTACTTC,CASSQSPTGSDEQYF
TRBJ1-5,.,once,TRBV7-2,TGTGCCAGCAGCTTTTCTACGGGGGGCAATCAGCCCCAGCATTTT,CASSFSTGGNQPQHF
TRBJ1-6,.,.,TRBV19,TGTGCCAGTAGTCAGGCAGGGGTCTCCTATAATTCACCCCTCCACTTT,CASSQAGVSYNSPLHF
TRBJ2-2,.,.,TRBV12-5,TGTGCTAGTGGGGGTGTTGCAGGCCCCACCGGGGAGCTGTTTTTT,CASGGVAGPTGELFF
TRBJ2-2,.,once,TRBV15,TGTGCCACCAGCCTCAAGAGAGTCGCGAACACCGGGGAGCTGTTTTTT,CATSLKRVANTGELFF
TRBJ2-1,TRBD1,.,TRBV19,TGTGCCAGTAGACAAGCCGGGACAGGGGGCCTAAGTGAGCAGTTCTTC,CASRQAGTGGLSEQFF
TRBJ2-5,.,.,TRBV3-1/TRBV3-2,TGTGCCAGCAGCTACTTGCAAGAGACCCAGTACTTC,CASSYLQETQYF
TRBJ2-1,TRBD2,.,TRBV3-1/TRBV3-2,TGTGCCAGCAGCCAAGATTCTAGCGGGGGGAGCGATGAGCAGTTCTTC,CASSQDSSGGSDEQFF
TRBJ2-7,TRBD2,.,TRBV7-8,TGTGCCAGCAGGGACGGACTAGCGGGAAGGTTGGACGAGCAGTACTTC,CASRDGLAGRLDEQYF
TRBJ2-7,TRBD1,.,TRBV11-2,TGTGCCAGCAGCCCATGGGGACAGGACTACGAGCAGTACTTC,CASSPWGQDYEQYF
TRBJ1-3,.,.,TRBV7-9,TGTGCCAGCAGCTTGGGCAGGGGCTCTGGAAACACCATATATTTT,CASSLGRGSGNTIYF
TRBJ1-2,TRBD1,.,TRBV19,TGTGCCAGTAGTCGGACAGGGACAGGTCGCGGCTACACCTTC,CASSRTGTGRGYTF
TRBJ2-3,TRBD2,.,TRBV4-2,TGTGCCAGCAGCCAAAAAGCGGGAGTTCCGCCAAGTACGCAGTATTTT,CASSQKAGVPPSTQYF
TRBJ1-1,.,.,TRBV5-5,TGTGCCAGCAGGACAGCCTTTGAAGCTTTCTTT,CASRTAFEAFF
TRBJ1-2,.,.,TRBV4-2,TGTGCCAGCAGCCAAGATCCGGGGAACTATGGCTACACCTTC,CASSQDPGNYGYTF
TRBJ2-1,TRBD2,.,TRBV6-4,TGTGCCAGCAGTGACTCCGGGACTAGCGGGAGTGATGAGCAGTTCTTC,CASSDSGTSGSDEQFF
TRBJ2-7,.,.,TRBV29-1,TGCAGCGTTGAGGCAGGTTCCTACGAGCAGTACTTC,CSVEAGSYEQYF
TRBJ2-7,.,.,TRBV28,TGTGCCAGCAGTTTATATGGGGCTCCTAGCTCCTACGAGCAGTACTTC,CASSLYGAPSSYEQYF
TRBJ2-1,TRBD2,.,TRBV27,TGTGCCAGCAGTTTATCAAGCGGGAGCAATGAGCAGTTCTTC,CASSLSSGSNEQFF
TRBJ1-3,.,.,TRBV3-1/TRBV3-2,TGTGCCAGCAGCCCAACGGGACTCCGTTCTGGAAACACCATATATTTT,CASSPTGLRSGNTIYF
TRBJ1-1,.,.,TRBV29-1,TGCAGCGTTGCGGGGTGGCAGACTGAAGCTTTCTTT,CSVAGWQTEAFF
TRBJ1-1,.,.,TRBV19,TGTGCCAGTAGTATAAGACAGACGAACACTGAAGCTTTCTTT,CASSIRQTNTEAFF
TRBJ1-6,.,.,TRBV2,TGTGCCAGCAGTGAATTACGAGCCACCCTCCACTTT,CASSELRATLHF
TRBJ2-1,TRBD1,.,TRBV19,TGTGCCAGTAGTATAGGACAGGGGATTGTCGATGAGCAGTTCTTC,CASSIGQGIVDEQFF
TRBJ2-1,TRBD2,.,TRBV30,TGTGCCGGGACTAGCGGGCTGCTCAGGGCTAAGCAGTTCTTC,CAGTSGLLRAKQFF
TRBJ2-1,.,.,TRBV2,TGTGCCAGCAGTGCAGGGGGAGGCAATTACTACAATGAGCAGTTCTTC,CASSAGGGNYYNEQFF
TRBJ2-4,TRBD2,.,TRBV27,TGTGCCACCCAAGGAGCGGGACTATCCGGGGCCAAAAACATTCAGTACTTC,CATQGAGLSGAKNIQYF
TRBJ1-1,TRBD1,few,TRBV4-1,TGCGCCAGCAGCCAACCTCTAGCCCTATTGGGACAGACAGAGAACACTGAAGCTTTCTTT,CASSQPLALLGQTENTEAFF
TRBJ1-1,.,many,TRBV7-2,TGTGCCAGCAGCTTAGGTGTATCGTTCCAGAGCGACACTGAAGCTTTCTTT,CASSLGVSFQSDTEAFF
TRBJ2-2,TRBD2,.,TRBV5-8,TGTGCCAGCAGCCCGGGGTCGGTAGCGGGATTCACCGGGGAGCTGTTTTTT,CASSPGSVAGFTGELFF
TRBJ2-2,TRBD1,.,TRBV5-1,TGCGCCAGCAGCAAAGGACAGGGCCTGGCCGCGAACACCGGGGAGCTGTTTTTT,CASSKGQGLAANTGELFF
TRBJ1-2,.,.,TRBV27,TGTGCCAGCAGTCGCCAGGGTCATGGCTACACCTTC,CASSRQGHGYTF
TRBJ1-5,TRBD1,.,TRBV28,TGTGCCAGCACCCAGTCCAGGGGGCCGGTTCAGCCCCAGCATTTT,CASTQSRGPVQPQHF
TRBJ1-2,TRBD1,.,TRBV15,TGTGCCACCAGCAGAGATCTTGACAGGGGGCAAGGCTACACCTTC,CATSRDLDRGQGYTF
TRBJ2-5,.,.,TRBV24-1,TGTGCCACCAGTGACCAAAGAACCGGACATCAAGAGACCCAGTACTTC,CATSDQRTGHQETQYF